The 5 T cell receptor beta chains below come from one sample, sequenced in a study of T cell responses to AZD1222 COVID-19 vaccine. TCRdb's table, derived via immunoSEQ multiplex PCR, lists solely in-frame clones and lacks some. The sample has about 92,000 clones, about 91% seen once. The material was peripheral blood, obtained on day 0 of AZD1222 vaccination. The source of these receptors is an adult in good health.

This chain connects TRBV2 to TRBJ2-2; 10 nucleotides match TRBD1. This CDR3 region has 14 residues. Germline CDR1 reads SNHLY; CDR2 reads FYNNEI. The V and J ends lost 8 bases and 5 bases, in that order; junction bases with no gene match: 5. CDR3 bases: TGTGCCAGCTTTCGGGACAGGGGTACCGGGGAGCTGTTTTTT. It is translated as CASFRDRGTGELFF.

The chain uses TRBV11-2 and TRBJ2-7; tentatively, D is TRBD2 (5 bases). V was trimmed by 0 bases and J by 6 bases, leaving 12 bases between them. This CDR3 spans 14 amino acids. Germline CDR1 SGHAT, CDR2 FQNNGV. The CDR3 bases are TGTGCCAGCAGCTTAGAGGTGTCTAGCATCGAGCAGTACTTC. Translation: CASSLEVSSIEQYF.

CDR3 amino acids: CASNLPGLAGMTDTQYF. CDR3 in DNA: TGTGCCAGCAACCTTCCCGGACTAGCGGGGATGACAGATACGCAGTATTTT. The V gene is TRBV11-2, the J gene TRBJ2-3, with 12 bases that match TRBD2. This CDR3 is 17 amino acids long. With V trimmed by 7 bases and J by 3 bases, 11 bases remained unmatched. Germline CDR1 reads SGHAT; CDR2 reads FQNNGV.

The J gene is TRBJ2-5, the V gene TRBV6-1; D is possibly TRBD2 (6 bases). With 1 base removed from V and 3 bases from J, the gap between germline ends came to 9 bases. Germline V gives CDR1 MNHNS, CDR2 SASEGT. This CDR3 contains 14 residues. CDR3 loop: CASSEETREETQYF. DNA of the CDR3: TGTGCCAGCAGTGAAGAGACTAGGGAAGAGACCCAGTACTTC.

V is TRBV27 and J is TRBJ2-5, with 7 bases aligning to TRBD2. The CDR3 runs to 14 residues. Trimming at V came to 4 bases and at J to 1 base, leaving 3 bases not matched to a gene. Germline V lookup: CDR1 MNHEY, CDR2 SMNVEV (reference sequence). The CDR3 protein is CASSSGLTQETQYF. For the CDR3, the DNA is TGTGCCAGCAGTTCGGGACTAACCCAAGAGACCCAGTACTTC.